This is a list of T cell receptor beta chains from one sample in a study of OX40 agonist ivuxolimab in advanced cancers. TCRdb's copy holds only in-frame clones and misses some; the assay was immunoSEQ multiplex PCR. The sample consists of tens of thousands of clones, about four fifths of them appearing once. Source: CD4+ or CD8+ T cells sorted from blood, taken in a trial of the OX40 agonist ivuxolimab. The source of these receptors is an adult with an advanced solid tumor such as melanoma, head and neck, liver or kidney cancer. Both conserved end residues are part of each CDR3. D genes are given only for firm matches. Rows give clone size only sometimes, using once, few, many, or a class for an expanded clone.

.,TRBD2,TRBV7-2,TRBJ2-7,TGTGCCAGCAGTTCGACTAGCGGGAACTACGAGCAGTACTTC,CASSSTSGNYEQYF
.,.,TRBV30,TRBJ1-3,TGTGCCTGGAGTCTTGGGTCTGGAAACACCATATATTTT,CAWSLGSGNTIYF
.,.,TRBV10-3,TRBJ2-1,TGTGCCATCGGCGGGGACTCCTACAATGAGCAGTTCTTC,CAIGGDSYNEQFF
once,.,TRBV10-3,TRBJ2-7,TGTGCCATCAGTGATACGGAGATACCCTACGAGCAGTACTTC,CAISDTEIPYEQYF
few,TRBD1,TRBV19,TRBJ1-5,TGTGCCAGTACTGGGACAGGGGGGGCGGGAGCCCAGCATTTT,CASTGTGGAGAQHF
.,.,TRBV27,TRBJ1-4,TGTGCCAGCAGTTTATTGGGCCATACTAATGAAAAACTGTTTTTT,CASSLLGHTNEKLFF
once,.,TRBV11-2,TRBJ1-3,TGTGCCAGCAGCCCGCCGAGAAACACCATATATTTT,CASSPPRNTIYF
.,.,TRBV11-1,TRBJ2-3,TGTGCCAGCAGCTTCGCCCGGGCAGATACGCAGTATTTT,CASSFARADTQYF
.,TRBD1,TRBV5-1,TRBJ2-7,TGCGCCAGCAGCACTGGGACAGGGGGCGCTTACGAGCAGTACTTC,CASSTGTGGAYEQYF
.,TRBD1,TRBV4-1,TRBJ1-5,TGCGCCAGCAGCCAAGCTGGGACAGGGGGCAATCAGCCCCAGCATTTT,CASSQAGTGGNQPQHF
once,.,TRBV7-9,TRBJ1-1,TGTGCCAGCGCCGACCTGGGGGCCACTGAAGCTTTCTTT,CASADLGATEAFF
.,.,TRBV4-1,TRBJ1-6,TGCGCCAGCAGCCAAGACAGGATTAATTCACCCCTCCACTTT,CASSQDRINSPLHF
.,.,TRBV28,TRBJ2-7,TGTGCCAGCCTTAACACCCTCTCCTACGAGCAGTACTTC,CASLNTLSYEQYF
.,.,TRBV23-1,TRBJ2-3,TGCGCCAGCAGTCTTACGCAGTATTTT,CASSLTQYF
.,TRBD2,TRBV7-2,TRBJ2-3,TGTGCCAGCAGCCCCATAGCGGGAGGGAGCACAGATACGCAGTATTTT,CASSPIAGGSTDTQYF
.,.,TRBV29-1,TRBJ1-2,TGCAGCGTTGAAGACGTACAGGGAAATGGCTACACCTTC,CSVEDVQGNGYTF
.,.,TRBV6-5,TRBJ2-3,TGTGCCAGCAGTCCAGGGGCCGCGGCGGCAGATACGCAGTATTTT,CASSPGAAAADTQYF
.,.,TRBV27,TRBJ1-1,TGTGCCAGCAACGGGGCAGGGGTGAGGTACACTGAAGCTTTCTTT,CASNGAGVRYTEAFF
.,TRBD1,TRBV19,TRBJ2-5,TGTGCCAGTCGGGACAGGGGCGCGGGAGAGACCCAGTACTTC,CASRDRGAGETQYF
.,.,TRBV2,TRBJ1-1,TGTGCCAGCAGTCGTATGACGGGGTTGGGAGCTTTCTTT,CASSRMTGLGAFF
once,.,TRBV30,TRBJ1-1,TGTGCCTGGGGGGTTGGGAGGAACACTGAAGCTTTCTTT,CAWGVGRNTEAFF
.,.,TRBV7-2,TRBJ1-2,TGTGCCAGCAGCTTAGAATTTATGGGGCTTGAAGGCTACACCTTC,CASSLEFMGLEGYTF
.,.,TRBV5-1,TRBJ1-1,TGCGCCAGCAACCCGACCGGGACATTGAACACTGAAGCTTTCTTT,CASNPTGTLNTEAFF
.,.,TRBV28,TRBJ2-4,TGTGCCAGCAGCCGACTCGAAAGGGGCATTCAGTACTTC,CASSRLERGIQYF
.,.,TRBV5-1,TRBJ2-3,TGCGCCAGCAGCTTCGGGGGTCAGAGGGGATCGACAGATACGCAGTATTTT,CASSFGGQRGSTDTQYF
.,.,TRBV11-2,TRBJ2-2,TGTGCCAGCAGCTTCGCAGGGAACACCGGGGAGCTGTTTTTT,CASSFAGNTGELFF
.,.,TRBV6-5,TRBJ2-7,TGTGCCAGCAGCCAACAGGGTTACGAGCAGTACTTC,CASSQQGYEQYF
.,.,TRBV28,TRBJ1-5,TGTGCCAGCAGTCGGGGGGGCAATGGTCGGCCCCAGCATTTT,CASSRGGNGRPQHF
.,.,TRBV16,TRBJ2-2,TGTGCCAGCAGCCAAGGCAGAATAACCGGGGAGCTGTTTTTT,CASSQGRITGELFF
few,.,TRBV6-1,TRBJ2-1,TGTGCCAGCAGTGGGGATCTGACGATCTCCTACAATGAGCAGTTCTTC,CASSGDLTISYNEQFF
once,TRBD1,TRBV18,TRBJ1-2,TGTGCCAGCTCACCCGGACAGGGGGCGCGTTATGGCTACACCTTC,CASSPGQGARYGYTF
.,.,TRBV14,TRBJ2-2,TGTGCCAGCAGCGGCGCGGCGGCAAGCACCGGGGAGCTGTTTTTT,CASSGAAASTGELFF
once,.,TRBV2,TRBJ1-1,TGTGCCAGCAGGGAGAATCGGAACCTGAACACTGAAGCTTTCTTT,CASRENRNLNTEAFF
.,.,TRBV2,TRBJ1-4,TGTGCCAGCAAGGCCAATGAAAAACTGTTTTTT,CASKANEKLFF
.,.,TRBV6-6,TRBJ1-4,TGTGCCAGCAGTTACGGTACAGGCGGACAAGAAAAACTGTTTTTT,CASSYGTGGQEKLFF
.,TRBD1,TRBV9,TRBJ1-2,TGTGCCAGCAGCGCGCAGGGGGCAAAATATGGCTACACCTTC,CASSAQGAKYGYTF
once,.,TRBV6-6,TRBJ2-7,TGTGCCAGCAGCTCTCCAGGACGGCTGACTTACTACGAGCAGTACTTC,CASSSPGRLTYYEQYF
.,.,TRBV18,TRBJ1-1,TGTGCCAGCTCGACGGGCGAGATGAACACTGAAGCTTTCTTT,CASSTGEMNTEAFF
.,TRBD1,TRBV10-3,TRBJ2-3,TGTGCCATCAGTGAGTTCCGGGACAGAGGCACAGATACGCAGTATTTT,CAISEFRDRGTDTQYF
.,.,TRBV30,TRBJ1-2,TGTGCCTGGAGTTCTTCGATTGGGGGCTACACCTTC,CAWSSSIGGYTF
.,TRBD2,TRBV18,TRBJ2-3,TGTGCCAGCTCAGCCCCCCCTAGCGGGCTTGTCACAGATACGCAGTATTTT,CASSAPPSGLVTDTQYF
.,.,TRBV6-1,TRBJ1-5,TGTGCCAGCCGACCGAGGGGGGTGGGCAATCAGCCCCAGCATTTT,CASRPRGVGNQPQHF
.,.,TRBV9,TRBJ2-6,TGTGCCAGCAGCTCCCACGGGACCCTGGGGGCCAACGTCCTGACTTTC,CASSSHGTLGANVLTF
.,.,TRBV28,TRBJ1-2,TGTGCCAGCAGTTTACGGGTCGTAAGCTATGGCTACACCTTC,CASSLRVVSYGYTF
few,.,TRBV21-1,TRBJ1-1,TGTGCCAGCAGCAAAGCCCCGGGACAGGAGGTGAACACTGAAGCTTTCTTT,CASSKAPGQEVNTEAFF
.,.,TRBV19,TRBJ2-6,TGTGCCAGTAGTACCCTAGGACCTGGGGCCAACGTCCTGACTTTC,CASSTLGPGANVLTF
.,TRBD2,TRBV28,TRBJ2-5,TGTGCCAGCAGTACTAGCGGGAGGCCCCAGAGGACCCAGTACTTC,CASSTSGRPQRTQYF
.,TRBD1,TRBV7-9,TRBJ1-4,TGTGCCAGCAGCTCCCAGGGACAGGGCAATGAAAAACTGTTTTTT,CASSSQGQGNEKLFF
few,.,TRBV4-1,TRBJ2-2,TGCGCCAGCAGCCAAGGTCCTTTCACCGGGGAGCTGTTTTTT,CASSQGPFTGELFF
once,.,TRBV7-2,TRBJ2-7,TGTGCCAGCAGCTTAGACCACCAGGGAGCCTACGAGCAGTACTTC,CASSLDHQGAYEQYF
once,TRBD1,TRBV5-1,TRBJ2-5,TGCGCCAGCAGCTTGGCGGGACAGGGAGGAGGGCAAGAGACCCAGTACTTC,CASSLAGQGGGQETQYF
.,TRBD2,TRBV18,TRBJ2-1,TGTGCCAGCTCACCAACTGCGGGAGCAGGAAATGAGCAGTTCTTC,CASSPTAGAGNEQFF
.,.,TRBV7-9,TRBJ2-7,TGTGCCAGCAGCTTAGCGTCAGGGACCTACGAGCAGTACTTC,CASSLASGTYEQYF